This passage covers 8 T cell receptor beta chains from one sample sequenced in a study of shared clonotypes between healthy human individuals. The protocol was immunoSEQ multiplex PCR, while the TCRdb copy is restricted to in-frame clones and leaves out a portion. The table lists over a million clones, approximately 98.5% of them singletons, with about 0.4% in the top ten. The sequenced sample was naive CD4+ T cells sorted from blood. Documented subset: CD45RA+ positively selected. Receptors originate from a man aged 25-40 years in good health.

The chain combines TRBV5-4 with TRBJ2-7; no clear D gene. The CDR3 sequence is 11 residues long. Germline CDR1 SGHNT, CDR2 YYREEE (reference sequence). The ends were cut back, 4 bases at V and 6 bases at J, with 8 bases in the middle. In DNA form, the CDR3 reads TGTGCCAGCAGCCACACCTCCGAGCAGTACTTC. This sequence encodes CASSHTSEQYF.

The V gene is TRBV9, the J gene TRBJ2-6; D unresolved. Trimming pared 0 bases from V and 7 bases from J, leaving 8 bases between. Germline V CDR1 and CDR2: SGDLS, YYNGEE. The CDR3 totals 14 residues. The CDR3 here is CASSVAVGANVLTF. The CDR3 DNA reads TGTGCCAGCAGCGTAGCGGTTGGAGCCAACGTCCTGACTTTC.

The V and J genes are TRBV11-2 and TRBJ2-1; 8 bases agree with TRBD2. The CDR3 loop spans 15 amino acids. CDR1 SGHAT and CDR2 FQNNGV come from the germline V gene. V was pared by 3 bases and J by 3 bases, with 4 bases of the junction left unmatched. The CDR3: CASSLLAGLYNEQFF. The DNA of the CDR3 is TGTGCCAGCAGCTTGTTAGCGGGGCTCTACAATGAGCAGTTCTTC.

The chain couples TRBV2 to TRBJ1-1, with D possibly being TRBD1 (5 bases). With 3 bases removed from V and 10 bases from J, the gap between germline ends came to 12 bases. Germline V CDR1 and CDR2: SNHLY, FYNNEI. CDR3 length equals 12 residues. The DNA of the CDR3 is TGTGCCAGCAGTGACAGGGATGGTGGAGCTTTCTTT. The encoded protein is CASSDRDGGAFF.

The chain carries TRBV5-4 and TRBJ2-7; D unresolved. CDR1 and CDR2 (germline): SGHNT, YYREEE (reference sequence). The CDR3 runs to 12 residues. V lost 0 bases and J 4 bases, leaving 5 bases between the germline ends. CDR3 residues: CASSLERYEQYF. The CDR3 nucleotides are TGTGCCAGCAGCTTGGAACGGTACGAGCAGTACTTC.

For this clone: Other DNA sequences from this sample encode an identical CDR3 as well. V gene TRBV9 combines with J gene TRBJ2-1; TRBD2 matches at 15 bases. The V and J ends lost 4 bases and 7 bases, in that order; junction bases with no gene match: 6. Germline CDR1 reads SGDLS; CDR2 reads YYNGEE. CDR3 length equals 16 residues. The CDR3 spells CASSPRTSGRGNEQFF. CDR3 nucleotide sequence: TGTGCCAGCAGCCCCAGGACTAGCGGGAGGGGGAATGAGCAGTTCTTC.

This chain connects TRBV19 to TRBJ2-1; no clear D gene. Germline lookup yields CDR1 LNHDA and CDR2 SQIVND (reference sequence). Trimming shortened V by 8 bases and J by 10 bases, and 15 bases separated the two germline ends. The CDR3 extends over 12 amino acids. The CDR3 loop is CASSSPAYEQFF. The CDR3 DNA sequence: TGTGCCAGTTCGTCCCCGGCATACGAGCAGTTCTTC.

CDR3 DNA: TGTGCCAGCAGTCCTCAGGCCACGAACACTGAAGCTTTCTTT. This sequence encodes CASSPQATNTEAFF. This chain connects TRBV27 to TRBJ1-1; no firm D call. Trimming took off 5 bases at V and 1 base at J, with 11 bases between the two ends. This CDR3 spans 14 amino acids. The germline V gene has CDR1 MNHEY and CDR2 SMNVEV (reference sequence).